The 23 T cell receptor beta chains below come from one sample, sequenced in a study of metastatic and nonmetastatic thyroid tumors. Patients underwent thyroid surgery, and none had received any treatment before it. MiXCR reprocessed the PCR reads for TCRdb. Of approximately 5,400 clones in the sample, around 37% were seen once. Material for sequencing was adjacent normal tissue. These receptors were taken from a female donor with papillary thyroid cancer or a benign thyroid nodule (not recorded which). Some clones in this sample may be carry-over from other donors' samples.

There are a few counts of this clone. The CDR3 sequence: CSASGAGGTEQYF. CDR3 DNA sequence: TGCAGTGCTAGTGGTGCGGGAGGCACCGAGCAGTACTTC. The chain uses TRBV20-1 and TRBJ2-7; 8 bases line up with TRBD2. CDR3 length: 13 amino acids. CDR1 DFQATT and CDR2 SNEGSKA come from the germline V gene (reference sequence). J lost 6 bases, V lost 3 bases, and 7 bases had no gene match.

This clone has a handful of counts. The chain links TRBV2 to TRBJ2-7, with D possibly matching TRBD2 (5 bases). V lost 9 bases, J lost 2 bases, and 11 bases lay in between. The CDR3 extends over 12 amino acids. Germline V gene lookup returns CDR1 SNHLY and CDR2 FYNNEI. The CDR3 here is CASLRGTYEQYF. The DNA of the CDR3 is TGTGCCAGTCTCCGGGGTACCTACGAGCAGTACTTC.

The CDR3: CASRQGQGDSYEQYF. The CDR3 nucleotides read TGCGCCAGCAGACAGGGACAGGGGGACTCCTACGAGCAGTACTTC. The chain has TRBV4-1 and TRBJ2-7; TRBD1 matches at 11 bases. V was pared by 6 bases and J by 0 bases, with 4 bases of the junction left unmatched. The CDR3 is 15 residues long. Germline CDR1 and CDR2: MGHRA and YSYEKL.

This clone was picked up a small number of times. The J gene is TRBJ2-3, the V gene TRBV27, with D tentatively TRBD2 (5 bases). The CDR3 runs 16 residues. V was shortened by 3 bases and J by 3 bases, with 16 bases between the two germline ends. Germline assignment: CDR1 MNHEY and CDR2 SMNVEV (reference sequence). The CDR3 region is CASSFWAGGQTDTQYF. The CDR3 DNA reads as TGTGCCAGCAGTTTTTGGGCAGGAGGTCAGACAGATACGCAGTATTTT.

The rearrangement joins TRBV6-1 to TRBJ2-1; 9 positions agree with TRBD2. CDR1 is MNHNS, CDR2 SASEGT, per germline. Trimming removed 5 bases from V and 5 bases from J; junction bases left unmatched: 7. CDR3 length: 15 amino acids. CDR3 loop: CASSQGLANNNEQFF. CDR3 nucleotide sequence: TGTGCCAGCAGTCAAGGACTAGCGAATAACAATGAGCAGTTCTTC.

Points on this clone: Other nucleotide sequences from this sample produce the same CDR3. The CDR3, as DNA: TGTGCCACCAGCCCAGGGGACCTCTACGAGCAGTACTTC. The encoded protein is CATSPGDLYEQYF. The V call is TRBV24-1, the J call TRBJ2-7; D might be TRBD1 (6 bases). CDR3 length equals 13 residues. V dropped 7 bases and J dropped 3 bases, with 12 bases sitting between them. Germline CDR1 and CDR2: KGHDR and SFDVKD.

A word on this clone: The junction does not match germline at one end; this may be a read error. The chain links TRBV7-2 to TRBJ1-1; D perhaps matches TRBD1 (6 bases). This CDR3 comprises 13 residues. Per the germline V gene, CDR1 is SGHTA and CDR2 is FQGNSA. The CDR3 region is CAGSPDRRSEAFF. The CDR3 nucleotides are TGTGCCGGCAGCCCCGACAGGCGATCCGAAGCTTTCTTT.

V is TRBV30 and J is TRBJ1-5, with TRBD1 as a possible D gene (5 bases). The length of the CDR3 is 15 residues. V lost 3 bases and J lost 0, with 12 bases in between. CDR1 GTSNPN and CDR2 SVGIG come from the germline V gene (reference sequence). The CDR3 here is CAWRRGEGSNQPQHF. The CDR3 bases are TGTGCCTGGAGGAGGGGCGAGGGTAGCAATCAGCCCCAGCATTTT.

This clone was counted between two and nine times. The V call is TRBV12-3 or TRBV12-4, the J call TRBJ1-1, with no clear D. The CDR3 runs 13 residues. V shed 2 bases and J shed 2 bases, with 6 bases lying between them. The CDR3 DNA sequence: TGTGCCAGCAGTTTAACAGCAAACACTGAAGCTTTCTTT. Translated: CASSLTANTEAFF.

The CDR3 coding sequence is TGTGCCAGCAGTTACTCCGCTGGGGAGCAGTACTTC. This encodes CASSYSAGEQYF. V usage is TRBV6-2 or TRBV6-3 and J usage is TRBJ2-7; D not certain. The CDR3 is 12 residues long. With 0 bases removed from V and 7 bases from J, the gap between germline ends came to 7 bases. The germline V gene has CDR1 MNHEY and CDR2 SVGEGT.

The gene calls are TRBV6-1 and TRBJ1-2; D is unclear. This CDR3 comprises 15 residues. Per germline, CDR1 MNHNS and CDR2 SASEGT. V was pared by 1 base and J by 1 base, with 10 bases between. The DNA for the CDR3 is TGTGCCAGCAGTGAAGGATTGTGGAGTAACTATGGCTACACCTTC. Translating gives CASSEGLWSNYGYTF.

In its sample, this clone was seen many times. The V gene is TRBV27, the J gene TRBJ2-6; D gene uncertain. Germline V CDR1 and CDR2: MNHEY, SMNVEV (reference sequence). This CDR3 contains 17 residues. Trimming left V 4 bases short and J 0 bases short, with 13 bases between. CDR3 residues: CASSSLRSSSGANVLTF. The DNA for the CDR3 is TGTGCCAGCAGTTCCCTCCGCTCGAGCTCTGGGGCCAACGTCCTGACTTTC.

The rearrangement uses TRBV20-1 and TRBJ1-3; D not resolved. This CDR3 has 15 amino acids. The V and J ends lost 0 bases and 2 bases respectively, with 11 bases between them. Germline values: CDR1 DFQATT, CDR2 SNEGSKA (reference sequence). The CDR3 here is CSAREGIVAGNTIYF. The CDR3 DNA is TGCAGTGCTAGAGAGGGTATCGTCGCTGGAAACACCATATATTTT.

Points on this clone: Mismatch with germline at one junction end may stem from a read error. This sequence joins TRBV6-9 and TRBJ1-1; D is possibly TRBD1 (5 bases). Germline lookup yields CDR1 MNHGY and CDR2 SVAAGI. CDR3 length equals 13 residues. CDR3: CATSAQGNTEAFF. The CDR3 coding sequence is TGTGCCACCAGTGCGCAGGGGAACACTGAAGCTTTCTTT.

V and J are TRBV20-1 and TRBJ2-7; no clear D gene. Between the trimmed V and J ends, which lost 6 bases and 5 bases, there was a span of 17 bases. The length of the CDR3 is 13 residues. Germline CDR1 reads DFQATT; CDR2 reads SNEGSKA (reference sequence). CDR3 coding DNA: TGCAGTGCCTCCCCGGGCGCTCGCCACGAGCAGTACTTC. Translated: CSASPGARHEQYF.

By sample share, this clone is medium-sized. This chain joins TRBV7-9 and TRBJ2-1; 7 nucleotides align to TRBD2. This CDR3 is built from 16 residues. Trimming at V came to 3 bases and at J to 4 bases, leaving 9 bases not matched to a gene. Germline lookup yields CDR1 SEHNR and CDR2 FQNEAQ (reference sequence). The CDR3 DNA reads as TGTGCCAGCAGCTTCGGCCCGGGACTAAGTTACAATGAGCAGTTCTTC. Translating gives CASSFGPGLSYNEQFF.

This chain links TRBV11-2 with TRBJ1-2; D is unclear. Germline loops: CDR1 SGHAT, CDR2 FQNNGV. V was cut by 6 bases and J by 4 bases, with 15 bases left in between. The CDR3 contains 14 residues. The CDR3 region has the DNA TGTGCCAGCAGTCTGACACCGACGGCCTATGGCTACACCTTC. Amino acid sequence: CASSLTPTAYGYTF.

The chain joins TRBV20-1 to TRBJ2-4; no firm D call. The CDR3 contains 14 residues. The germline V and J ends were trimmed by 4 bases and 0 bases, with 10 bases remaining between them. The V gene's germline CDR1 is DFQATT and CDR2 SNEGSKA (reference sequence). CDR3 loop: CSAMDGLAKNIQYF. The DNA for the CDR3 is TGCAGTGCTATGGACGGTTTAGCCAAAAACATTCAGTACTTC.

As DNA, the CDR3 is TGTGCCAGCAGCTTAGAATGGGACACTGAAGCTTTCTTT. This translates into CASSLEWDTEAFF. The rearrangement uses TRBV7-6 and TRBJ1-1; D is unclear. Germline CDR1 and CDR2: SGHVS and FNYEAQ. The V gene lost 1 base and the J gene lost 3 bases, with 6 bases spanning the gap. The CDR3 loop spans 13 amino acids.

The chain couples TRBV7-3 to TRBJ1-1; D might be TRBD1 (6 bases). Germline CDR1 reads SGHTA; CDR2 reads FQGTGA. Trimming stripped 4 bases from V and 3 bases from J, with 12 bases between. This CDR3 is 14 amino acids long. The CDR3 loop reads CASSWGASDTEAFF. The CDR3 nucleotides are TGTGCCAGCAGCTGGGGGGCTTCGGACACTGAAGCTTTCTTT. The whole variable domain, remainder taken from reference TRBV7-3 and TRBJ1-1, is GAGVSQTPSNKVTEKGKYVELRCDPISGHTALYWYRQSLGQGPEFLIYFQGTGAADDSGLPNDRFFAVRPEGSVSTLKIQRTERGDSAVYLCASSWGASDTEAFFGQGTRLTVV.

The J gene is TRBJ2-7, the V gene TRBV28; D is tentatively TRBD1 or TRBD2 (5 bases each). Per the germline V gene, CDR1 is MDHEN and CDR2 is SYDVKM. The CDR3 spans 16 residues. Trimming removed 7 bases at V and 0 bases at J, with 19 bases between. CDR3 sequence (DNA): TGTGCCAGCACCTCAAGAGGGGCGGAGAGCTCCTACGAGCAGTACTTC. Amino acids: CASTSRGAESSYEQYF.

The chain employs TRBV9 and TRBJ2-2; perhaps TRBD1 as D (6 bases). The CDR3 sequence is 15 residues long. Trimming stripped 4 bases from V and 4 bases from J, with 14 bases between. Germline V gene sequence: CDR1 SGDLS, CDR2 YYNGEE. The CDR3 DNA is TGTGCCAGCAGCCAAGAGGACAGAACCACCGGGGAGCTGTTTTTT. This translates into CASSQEDRTTGELFF. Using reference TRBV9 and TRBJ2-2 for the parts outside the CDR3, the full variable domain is DSGVTQTPKHLITATGQRVTLRCSPRSGDLSVYWYQQSLDQGLQFLIQYYNGEERAKGNILERFSAQQFPDLHSELNLSSLELGDSALYFCASSQEDRTTGELFFGEGSRLTVL.

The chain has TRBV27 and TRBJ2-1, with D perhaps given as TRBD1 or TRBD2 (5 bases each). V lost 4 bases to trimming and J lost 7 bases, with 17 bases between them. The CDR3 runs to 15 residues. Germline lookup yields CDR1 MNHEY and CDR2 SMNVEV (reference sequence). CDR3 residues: CASSYTRMWGNEQFF. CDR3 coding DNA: TGTGCCAGCAGTTACACTAGGATGTGGGGGAATGAGCAGTTCTTC.